This is a list of T cell receptor beta chains from one sample in a study of human T cells and chemical hapten exposure. TCRdb processed the RACE reads anew with MiXCR; each CDR3 protein has one entry. There are around 300,000 distinct CDR3 sequences in the sample; 5.5% occur only once, and about 8.7% lies in the top ten. This sample comprised whole blood, obtained in connection with sensitization to the hapten diphenylcyclopropenone (DPC). Receptors were obtained from a woman younger than 35 with alopecia areata. Some clones in this sample may be carry-over from other donors' samples. The CDR3 runs from the conserved cysteine through the conserved F or W.

v_call: TRBV27
j_call: TRBJ1-2
cdr3_aa: CASSFHRGFDYGYTF

v_call: TRBV6-5
j_call: TRBJ2-3
cdr3_aa: CASRQVSTDTQYF

v_call: TRBV27
j_call: TRBJ2-3
cdr3_aa: CASSGTGPTDTQYF

v_call: TRBV2
j_call: TRBJ1-4
cdr3_aa: CASTLGTTNEKLFF

v_call: TRBV7-3
j_call: TRBJ1-4
cdr3_aa: CASSLTSGGRDEKLFF

v_call: TRBV7-9
j_call: TRBJ1-6
cdr3_aa: CASSWDSENSPLHF

v_call: TRBV12-3/TRBV12-4
j_call: TRBJ2-5
cdr3_aa: CASSSLETQYF

v_call: TRBV5-5
j_call: TRBJ2-7
cdr3_aa: CASSLDWALDEQYF

v_call: TRBV6-6
j_call: TRBJ2-3
cdr3_aa: CASRVAGGDTQYF

v_call: TRBV2
j_call: TRBJ2-1
cdr3_aa: CASSEGEPYNEQFF

v_call: TRBV6-1
j_call: TRBJ2-7
cdr3_aa: CASFDRGMGISYEQYF

v_call: TRBV6-1
j_call: TRBJ2-7
cdr3_aa: CASSVIPPGQGSEQYF